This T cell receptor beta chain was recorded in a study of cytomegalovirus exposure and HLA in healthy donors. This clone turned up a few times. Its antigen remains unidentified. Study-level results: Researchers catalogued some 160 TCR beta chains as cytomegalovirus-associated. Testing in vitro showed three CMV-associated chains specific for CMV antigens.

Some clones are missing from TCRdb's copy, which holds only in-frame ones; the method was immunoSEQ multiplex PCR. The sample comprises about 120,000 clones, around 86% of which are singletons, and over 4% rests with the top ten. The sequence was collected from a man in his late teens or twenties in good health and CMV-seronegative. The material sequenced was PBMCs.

CDR3 DNA sequence: TGTGCCAGCAGCTTGGGTGGGAGAGATAACAATGAGCAGTTCTTC. As protein: CASSLGGRDNNEQFF. The V and J genes are TRBV5-6 and TRBJ2-1, with D tentatively TRBD2 (5 bases). Germline V gene lookup returns CDR1 SGHDT and CDR2 YYEEEE. CDR3 size: 15 residues. V was clipped by 0 bases and J by 5 bases, with 12 bases between them. Complete variable domain (other parts from reference TRBV5-6 and TRBJ2-1): DAGVTQSPTHLIKTRGQQVTLRCSPKSGHDTVSWYQQALGQGPQFIFQYYEEEERQRGNFPDRFSGHQFPNYSSELNVNALLLGDSALYLCASSLGGRDNNEQFFGPGTRLTVL.